A selection of T cell receptor beta chains follows, all from one sample in a study of blood T cell repertoires in COVID-19. Generated by immunoSEQ multiplex PCR, the TCRdb table keeps only in-frame clones and is missing some. The table shows about 37,000 clones, with around 90% occurring only once. Sequencing was carried out using peripheral blood. Receptor source: a human donor in a cohort sampled during active COVID-19. The CDR3 runs from the conserved cysteine through the conserved F or W. The D gene is left open where the match is weak. Part of the rows lack a size; the others show once, few, many or a class for expanded clones.

length: 15
J: TRBJ1-1
V: TRBV27
size: .
D: .
DNA: TGTGCCAGCAGTATGACGACAGGCCTTAACACTGAAGCTTTCTTT
CDR3: CASSMTTGLNTEAFF

length: 17
J: TRBJ2-3
V: TRBV10-1
size: few
D: TRBD2
DNA: TGCGCCAGCAGTGCCCCGACTAGCGGGGGACTCACAGATACGCAGTATTTT
CDR3: CASSAPTSGGLTDTQYF

length: 15
J: TRBJ2-7
V: TRBV4-3
size: once
D: TRBD2
DNA: TGCGCCAGCAGCCAAGGTAGCGGGAGCGGTTACGAGCAGTACTTC
CDR3: CASSQGSGSGYEQYF

length: 15
J: TRBJ1-3
V: TRBV18
size: .
D: .
DNA: TGTGCCAGCTCACAAATACAGGCGTCTGGAAACACCATATATTTT
CDR3: CASSQIQASGNTIYF

length: 13
J: TRBJ2-2
V: TRBV14
size: .
D: .
DNA: TGTGCCAGCAGCCGTGAAGTGAGGGGGGAGCTGTTTTTT
CDR3: CASSREVRGELFF

length: 17
J: TRBJ1-2
V: TRBV5-4
size: .
D: .
DNA: TGTGCCAGCAGCTTTTTTCAGGGTTTGGGGCCTAACTATGGCTACACCTTC
CDR3: CASSFFQGLGPNYGYTF

length: 15
J: TRBJ2-7
V: TRBV15
size: .
D: .
DNA: TGTGCCACCAGCAGAGATCAGGGATCGCCCTACGAGCAGTACTTC
CDR3: CATSRDQGSPYEQYF

length: 14
J: TRBJ1-5
V: TRBV27
size: .
D: .
DNA: TGTGCCAGCAGCTACGACGGGGGAAATCAGCCCCAGCATTTT
CDR3: CASSYDGGNQPQHF

length: 15
J: TRBJ2-1
V: TRBV9
size: .
D: TRBD2
DNA: TGTGCCAGCAGCGTAGGCACTAGCGGGAGCAATGAGCAGTTCTTC
CDR3: CASSVGTSGSNEQFF

length: 15
J: TRBJ2-7
V: TRBV5-6
size: .
D: .
DNA: TGTGCCAGCAGCGGAGGGACAGCAAGAACCTACGAGCAGTACTTC
CDR3: CASSGGTARTYEQYF

length: 15
J: TRBJ2-7
V: TRBV20-1
size: once
D: TRBD2
DNA: TGCAGTGCTAGTAGGTCTAGCGGGAGTAGGTACGAGCAGTACTTC
CDR3: CSASRSSGSRYEQYF

length: 14
J: TRBJ2-7
V: TRBV27
size: .
D: TRBD2
DNA: TGTGCCAGCCGACCGGGGGGGGGCCTCAACGAGCAGTACTTC
CDR3: CASRPGGGLNEQYF

length: 14
J: TRBJ1-5
V: TRBV2
size: .
D: .
DNA: TGTGCCAGCAGTGGGGGGGGCGGCAATCAGCCCCAGCATTTT
CDR3: CASSGGGGNQPQHF

length: 17
J: TRBJ1-4
V: TRBV3-1/TRBV3-2
size: .
D: TRBD1
DNA: TGTGCCAGCAGCCAAAGGACAGGGGGCGCGGGGGGTGAAAAACTGTTTTTT
CDR3: CASSQRTGGAGGEKLFF

length: 13
J: TRBJ2-1
V: TRBV15
size: .
D: .
DNA: TGTGCCACCAGCATCGGGGAAAGGAATGAGCAGTTCTTC
CDR3: CATSIGERNEQFF

length: 14
J: TRBJ1-4
V: TRBV6-6
size: .
D: TRBD1
DNA: TGTGCCAGCAGCCCGACAGGGGGTAATGAAAAACTGTTTTTT
CDR3: CASSPTGGNEKLFF

length: 14
J: TRBJ2-3
V: TRBV10-1
size: .
D: .
DNA: TGCGCCAGCAGCCTCGGAGAGGGAACAGATACGCAGTATTTT
CDR3: CASSLGEGTDTQYF

length: 14
J: TRBJ2-7
V: TRBV6-6
size: .
D: TRBD1
DNA: TGTGCCAGCAGCCACGGGACAGGGACCTACGAGCAGTACTTC
CDR3: CASSHGTGTYEQYF

length: 15
J: TRBJ1-5
V: TRBV9
size: .
D: .
DNA: TGTGCCAGCAGCGTACAGGGGTTTAGCAATCAGCCCCAGCATTTT
CDR3: CASSVQGFSNQPQHF

length: 13
J: TRBJ2-7
V: TRBV5-1
size: few
D: TRBD1
DNA: TGCGCCAGCAGCGGGGGACAGCTCTACGAGCAGTACTTC
CDR3: CASSGGQLYEQYF

length: 14
J: TRBJ2-5
V: TRBV3-1/TRBV3-2
size: few
D: TRBD1
DNA: TGTGCCAGCAGCTCAGGGGGACCAAGGAAGACCCAGTACTTC
CDR3: CASSSGGPRKTQYF

length: 16
J: TRBJ2-7
V: TRBV10-2
size: .
D: TRBD2
DNA: TGCGCCAGCAGTGAACTAGCGGGACTGGGATCCTACGAGCAGTACTTC
CDR3: CASSELAGLGSYEQYF

length: 14
J: TRBJ1-5
V: TRBV19
size: .
D: .
DNA: TGTGCCAGTACCCCCGGGGGGGGCTGGCAGCCCCAGCATTTT
CDR3: CASTPGGGWQPQHF

length: 16
J: TRBJ2-3
V: TRBV9
size: .
D: TRBD2
DNA: TGTGCCAGCAGCTCCTCTAGCGGGAGTTTATCAGATACGCAGTATTTT
CDR3: CASSSSSGSLSDTQYF

length: 16
J: TRBJ2-3
V: TRBV4-3
size: .
D: TRBD2
DNA: TGCGCCAGCAGCCAAGATCGCGGGAGAAGAAGAGATACGCAGTATTTT
CDR3: CASSQDRGRRRDTQYF

length: 12
J: TRBJ2-3
V: TRBV25-1
size: once
D: .
DNA: TGTGCCAGCAGTTCAAGCACAGATACGCAGTATTTT
CDR3: CASSSSTDTQYF

length: 14
J: TRBJ2-7
V: TRBV30
size: .
D: TRBD1
DNA: TGTGCCTGGAGTATGACAGGGGGCTTTTACGAGCAGTACTTC
CDR3: CAWSMTGGFYEQYF

length: 14
J: TRBJ1-5
V: TRBV7-8
size: few
D: .
DNA: TGTGCCAGCAGCCCAAGCAGGGCGTATCAGCCCCAGCATTTT
CDR3: CASSPSRAYQPQHF

length: 14
J: TRBJ1-5
V: TRBV29-1
size: once
D: TRBD1
DNA: TGCAGCGCATCAGGGGGCAATGGCAATCAGCCCCAGCATTTT
CDR3: CSASGGNGNQPQHF

length: 13
J: TRBJ2-7
V: TRBV29-1
size: .
D: TRBD1
DNA: TGCAGCGTTCCGGGACAGGGGGTTTTCGAGCAGTACTTC
CDR3: CSVPGQGVFEQYF

length: 13
J: TRBJ2-5
V: TRBV7-6
size: .
D: .
DNA: TGTGCCAGCAGCTTATCGGAGCTGCAGACCCAGTACTTC
CDR3: CASSLSELQTQYF

length: 16
J: TRBJ1-1
V: TRBV4-1
size: .
D: TRBD1
DNA: TGCGCCAGCAGCCTTTCTCCGGGACAGGGGAACACTGAAGCTTTCTTT
CDR3: CASSLSPGQGNTEAFF

length: 16
J: TRBJ2-3
V: TRBV5-1
size: .
D: TRBD2
DNA: TGCGCCAGCAGCTACGGAGCTAGCGGAAGCACAGATACGCAGTATTTT
CDR3: CASSYGASGSTDTQYF

length: 16
J: TRBJ1-2
V: TRBV6-2/TRBV6-3
size: once
D: TRBD1
DNA: TGTGCCAGCAGTCAAAGACCGGGACAGGGGTTTGCGGGCTACACCTTC
CDR3: CASSQRPGQGFAGYTF

length: 14
J: TRBJ1-4
V: TRBV6-5
size: .
D: .
DNA: TGTGCCAGCAGTTACGACACGTCTAATGAAAAACTGTTTTTT
CDR3: CASSYDTSNEKLFF

length: 14
J: TRBJ1-1
V: TRBV27
size: .
D: .
DNA: TGTGCCAGCAGTGCCCGCACTACTGGACTCGAAGCTTTCTTT
CDR3: CASSARTTGLEAFF

length: 15
J: TRBJ2-1
V: TRBV28
size: .
D: TRBD2
DNA: TGTGCCAGCAGTCTAGCGGGAGAAGCCTACAATGAGCAGTTCTTC
CDR3: CASSLAGEAYNEQFF

length: 16
J: TRBJ1-4
V: TRBV6-5
size: .
D: .
DNA: TGTGCCAGCAGTTACTTCCCGGGTGCAACTAATGAAAAACTGTTTTTT
CDR3: CASSYFPGATNEKLFF

length: 14
J: TRBJ2-7
V: TRBV2
size: .
D: .
DNA: TGTGCCAGCAGTCCCCTGCCGGACAACCACGAGCAGTACTTC
CDR3: CASSPLPDNHEQYF

length: 17
J: TRBJ2-7
V: TRBV7-8
size: once
D: TRBD2
DNA: TGTGCCAGCAGCTTAGTTAAGCGGGGGCCAGGAACCTACGAGCAGTACTTC
CDR3: CASSLVKRGPGTYEQYF

length: 12
J: TRBJ1-2
V: TRBV2
size: .
D: .
DNA: TGTGCCAGCACCACAGGGAGTGGAGGCTACACCTTC
CDR3: CASTTGSGGYTF

length: 12
J: TRBJ1-1
V: TRBV29-1
size: .
D: TRBD1
DNA: TGCAGCGGGGGACAGGGGGTTACTGAAGCTTTCTTT
CDR3: CSGGQGVTEAFF

length: 13
J: TRBJ2-7
V: TRBV12-5
size: .
D: .
DNA: TGTGCTAGTGGCCTCTCAGGGGAACGCGAGCAGTACTTC
CDR3: CASGLSGEREQYF

length: 13
J: TRBJ1-2
V: TRBV30
size: .
D: .
DNA: TGTGCCTGGAGTGTAATGGGGGCCTATGGCTACACCTTC
CDR3: CAWSVMGAYGYTF

length: 15
J: TRBJ2-7
V: TRBV10-1
size: .
D: .
DNA: TGCGCCAGCAGTGATCGGGGGTCCGGGGCCTACGAGCAGTACTTC
CDR3: CASSDRGSGAYEQYF

length: 17
J: TRBJ2-3
V: TRBV2
size: .
D: TRBD2
DNA: TGTGCCAGCAGTGGTGGTAGCGGGGGCGGTAGCACAGATACGCAGTATTTT
CDR3: CASSGGSGGGSTDTQYF

length: 14
J: TRBJ1-4
V: TRBV6-5
size: .
D: TRBD1
DNA: TGTGCCAGCACTAGACAGGGTCGAAATGAAAAACTGTTTTTT
CDR3: CASTRQGRNEKLFF

length: 15
J: TRBJ1-2
V: TRBV18
size: .
D: .
DNA: TGTGCCAGCTCACCCTGGGCAGAATCATTCTATGGCTACACCTTC
CDR3: CASSPWAESFYGYTF

length: 17
J: TRBJ2-3
V: TRBV5-5
size: .
D: TRBD2
DNA: TGTGCCAGCAGCATAACTAGCGGGGGGTCTTACACAGATACGCAGTATTTT
CDR3: CASSITSGGSYTDTQYF

length: 13
J: TRBJ2-1
V: TRBV5-5
size: .
D: .
DNA: TGTGCCAGCAGCTGGGGCTACGGCAATGAGCAGTTCTTC
CDR3: CASSWGYGNEQFF

length: 12
J: TRBJ2-7
V: TRBV3-1/TRBV3-2
size: once
D: TRBD2
DNA: TGTGCCAGCAGCCTAGCGGGAGCCGAGCAGTACTTC
CDR3: CASSLAGAEQYF

length: 14
J: TRBJ1-2
V: TRBV6-5
size: .
D: .
DNA: TGTGCCAGCAGCTACATAGGGACTCCCTATGGCTACACCTTC
CDR3: CASSYIGTPYGYTF

length: 11
J: TRBJ2-7
V: TRBV30
size: .
D: .
DNA: TGTGCCTGGAGCGTTACAGGGGAGCAGTACTTC
CDR3: CAWSVTGEQYF

length: 11
J: TRBJ2-7
V: TRBV6-5
size: .
D: .
DNA: TGTGCCAGCAGCAGTCTCTACGAGCAGTACTTC
CDR3: CASSSLYEQYF

length: 14
J: TRBJ1-1
V: TRBV7-9
size: few
D: .
DNA: TGTGCCAGCAGCTTAAGACAGGCTGGGACTGAAGCTTTCTTT
CDR3: CASSLRQAGTEAFF

length: 13
J: TRBJ2-1
V: TRBV19
size: .
D: .
DNA: TGTGCCAGTAGTAGCTTAAGCCACAATGAGCAGTTCTTC
CDR3: CASSSLSHNEQFF

length: 11
J: TRBJ2-7
V: TRBV27
size: .
D: .
DNA: TGTGCCAGCAGGGGGCTTTTGGGGCAGTACTTC
CDR3: CASRGLLGQYF